This is a list of T cell receptor beta chains from one sample in a study of cytomegalovirus exposure and HLA in healthy donors. TCRdb's copy holds only in-frame clones and misses some; the assay was immunoSEQ multiplex PCR. The top ten hold around 2.4% of the sample, which has under 200,000 clones, around 77% seen once. The sample was PBMCs. The receptor source for this set is a man between 60 and 75 years old in good health and CMV-seronegative. Each CDR3 is given with its conserved first and last residue. A D gene is named only where the DNA matches it firmly. Not every row has a clone size; where given, it reads once, few, many or a size class.

abundance	v_gene	d_gene	j_gene	CDR3aa	CDR3nt
once	TRBV7-6	NA	TRBJ2-3	CASSPPLGGCTDTQYF	TGTGCCAGCAGCCCCCCGTTGGGGGGTTGCACAGATACGCAGTATTTT
NA	TRBV5-1	TRBD1	TRBJ1-6	CASSYPDRGNSPLNF	TGCGCCAGCAGCTACCCCGACAGGGGAAATTCACCCCTCAACTTT
NA	TRBV5-1	TRBD2	TRBJ2-7	CASSFSWNLAGDLGEQYF	TGCGCCAGCAGCTTCAGCTGGAACCTAGCGGGAGATCTCGGCGAGCAGTACTTC
once	TRBV7-9	TRBD1	TRBJ2-5	CASSSSDRGSQETQYF	TGTGCCAGCAGCTCCAGCGACAGGGGGTCGCAGGAGACCCAGTACTTC
NA	TRBV7-3	TRBD2	TRBJ2-7	CASSPMAGEGYEQYF	TGTGCCAGCAGCCCCATGGCGGGAGAAGGATACGAGCAGTACTTC
NA	TRBV5-6	TRBD1	TRBJ2-7	CASSWTGNIEQYF	TGTGCCAGCAGCTGGACAGGGAATATCGAGCAGTACTTC
few	TRBV11-2	NA	TRBJ1-3	CASSLWPGENTIYF	TGTGCCAGCAGCTTGTGGCCGGGTGAAAACACCATATATTTT
NA	TRBV2	NA	TRBJ1-6	CASSLVVSDSPLHF	TGTGCCAGCAGTCTTGTGGTCTCGGATTCACCCCTCCACTTT
NA	TRBV4-3	NA	TRBJ1-3	CASSQEGAGAGNTIYF	TGCGCCAGCAGCCAAGAGGGGGCCGGAGCTGGAAACACCATATATTTT
NA	TRBV6-1	NA	TRBJ2-7	CASSPGASYEQYF	TGTGCCAGCAGTCCGGGAGCGAGCTACGAGCAGTACTTC
once	TRBV18	NA	TRBJ2-2	CASSPEGGGNTGELFF	TGTGCCAGCTCACCGGAGGGCGGAGGAAACACCGGGGAGCTGTTTTTT
few	TRBV15	TRBD1	TRBJ2-1	CATSRDRETGGREQFF	TGTGCCACCAGCAGAGATAGGGAGACAGGGGGCAGAGAGCAGTTCTTC
NA	TRBV6-5	NA	TRBJ1-2	CASSSIGRYGYTF	TGTGCCAGCAGCAGTATCGGGAGGTATGGCTACACCTTC
NA	TRBV6-6	NA	TRBJ1-1	CASSPTRNTEAFF	TGTGCCAGCAGTCCGACAAGGAACACTGAAGCTTTCTTT
NA	TRBV19	TRBD1	TRBJ2-5	CASAGNRGQTQYF	TGTGCCAGTGCAGGGAACAGGGGTCAGACCCAGTACTTC
NA	TRBV7-9	TRBD1	TRBJ2-1	CSSSFSTGGKVF	TGTTCCAGCAGCTTCTCGACAGGGGGCAAGGTCTTC
NA	TRBV5-1	NA	TRBJ2-3	CASSPSGTDTQYF	TGCGCCAGCAGCCCCTCGGGGACAGATACGCAGTATTTT
NA	TRBV30	TRBD2	TRBJ2-5	CAWSGGLAGVWTQYF	TGTGCCTGGAGTGGGGGACTAGCGGGGGTTTGGACCCAGTACTTC
once	TRBV28	NA	TRBJ1-3	CASSSFQGKGSGNTIYF	TGTGCCAGCAGCTCATTTCAGGGGAAGGGCTCTGGAAACACCATATATTTT
NA	TRBV5-1	NA	TRBJ2-2	CASSLASGLYGTGELFF	TGCGCCAGCAGCTTGGCCTCGGGGTTGTATGGAACCGGGGAGCTGTTTTTT
NA	TRBV2	TRBD1	TRBJ2-1	CASSEGLTGLNEQFF	TGTGCCAGCAGTGAGGGCTTGACAGGGCTGAATGAGCAGTTCTTC
NA	TRBV10-2	NA	TRBJ2-5	CASSQGGRETQYF	TGCGCCAGCAGTCAGGGGGGTCGGGAGACCCAGTACTTC
few	TRBV29-1	TRBD1	TRBJ2-1	CSVEGQGWVYNEQFF	TGCAGCGTTGAAGGACAGGGATGGGTGTACAATGAGCAGTTCTTC
NA	TRBV2	NA	TRBJ2-6	CASSPSGANVLTF	TGTGCCAGCAGTCCGTCTGGGGCCAACGTCCTGACTTTC
NA	TRBV4-1	TRBD2	TRBJ2-7	CASSQATSARDSYEQYF	TGCGCCAGCAGCCAAGCGACTAGCGCTCGTGACTCCTACGAGCAGTACTTC
NA	TRBV6-6	TRBD2	TRBJ2-3	CASSSTSGARDTQYF	TGTGCCAGCAGTTCAACTAGCGGGGCGAGAGATACGCAGTATTTT
NA	TRBV7-2	TRBD2	TRBJ2-2	CASSSRLAGTGELFF	TGTGCCAGCAGCTCGAGACTAGCGGGCACCGGGGAGCTGTTTTTT
NA	TRBV19	NA	TRBJ1-2	CASSPRRGTNYGYTF	TGTGCCAGTAGTCCCCGGAGGGGAACGAACTATGGCTACACCTTC
NA	TRBV7-8	NA	TRBJ2-5	CASSIGGGTQYF	TGTGCCAGCAGCATTGGGGGGGGCACCCAGTACTTC
NA	TRBV19	TRBD1	TRBJ1-2	CASTPAGRGYNYGYTF	TGTGCCAGTACTCCGGCTGGCAGGGGGTATAACTATGGCTACACCTTC
NA	TRBV5-1	NA	TRBJ1-1	CASCLEQEGTEAFF	TGCGCCAGCTGCTTAGAGCAGGAGGGTACTGAAGCTTTCTTT
NA	TRBV14	NA	TRBJ2-5	CASSRLGRGMLQETQYF	TGTGCCAGCAGTCGCCTAGGGCGGGGCATGCTACAAGAGACCCAGTACTTC
NA	TRBV5-1	NA	TRBJ2-3	CASSRGNTDTQYF	TGCGCCAGCAGCAGGGGTAACACAGATACGCAGTATTTT
NA	TRBV11-2	NA	TRBJ2-6	CASSREGGAGANVLTF	TGTGCCAGCAGTCGAGAGGGGGGGGCTGGGGCCAACGTCCTGACTTTC
NA	TRBV6-1	TRBD1	TRBJ1-2	CASSREDRADYGYTF	TGTGCCAGCAGTCGAGAGGACAGGGCGGACTATGGCTACACCTTC
NA	TRBV5-1	TRBD1	TRBJ1-6	CASRTTGTDSPLNF	TGCGCCAGCAGGACGACAGGGACGGATTCACCCCTCAACTTT
NA	TRBV28	NA	TRBJ1-2	CASSSSGYGYTF	TGTGCCAGCAGTTCAAGCGGCTATGGCTACACCTTC
once	TRBV15	NA	TRBJ1-1	CATSRVAGNTEAFF	TGTGCCACCAGCAGAGTCGCAGGGAACACTGAAGCTTTCTTT
many	TRBV5-6	NA	TRBJ2-7	CASSLARLISYEQYF	TGTGCCAGCAGCTTGGCCAGGTTGATCTCCTACGAGCAGTACTTC
NA	TRBV11-2	NA	TRBJ2-1	CASSLDGASNEQFF	TGTGCCAGCAGCTTAGATGGGGCCTCCAATGAGCAGTTCTTC
NA	TRBV2	TRBD1	TRBJ2-7	CASSGAGTGDSYEQYF	TGTGCCAGCTCCGGTGCTGGGACAGGGGACTCCTACGAGCAGTACTTC
few	TRBV5-4	NA	TRBJ1-6	CASSSQNSPLHF	TGTGCCAGCAGCTCGCAGAATTCACCCCTCCACTTT
NA	TRBV28	NA	TRBJ2-7	CASSLAPPGTSYEQYF	TGTGCCAGCAGTTTGGCCCCTCCGGGAACCTCCTACGAGCAGTACTTC
NA	TRBV7-8	NA	TRBJ2-1	CASSLARLATYNEQFF	TGTGCCAGCAGCTTAGCGCGGCTAGCGACCTACAATGAGCAGTTCTTC
NA	TRBV2	TRBD2	TRBJ2-7	CASSEVGGLGEQYF	TGTGCCAGCAGTGAAGTGGGAGGGTTGGGCGAGCAGTACTTC
few	TRBV7-2	NA	TRBJ1-2	CASSLVDTQGYTF	TGTGCCAGCAGCTTAGTTGACACGCAGGGCTACACCTTC
few	TRBV10-1	TRBD1	TRBJ1-5	CATTGVRMSNQPQHF	TGCGCCACAACAGGGGTAAGGATGAGCAATCAGCCCCAGCATTTT
NA	TRBV19	TRBD1	TRBJ2-7	CASSIEGQGPYEQYF	TGTGCCAGTAGTATAGAGGGACAGGGACCCTACGAGCAGTACTTC
NA	TRBV6-1	TRBD1	TRBJ1-2	CASMNRGRDYGYTF	TGTGCCAGCATGAACAGGGGGCGCGACTATGGCTACACCTTC
NA	TRBV5-1	TRBD2	TRBJ2-3	CASTQREHSTDTQYF	TGCGCCAGCACCCAGCGGGAGCATAGTACAGATACGCAGTATTTT
once	TRBV15	TRBD1	TRBJ1-5	CATSRDLQGNQPQHF	TGTGCCACCAGCAGAGATTTACAGGGGAATCAGCCCCAGCATTTT
NA	TRBV7-6	NA	TRBJ2-3	CASSPRRGQGDTQYF	TGTGCCAGCAGCCCGCGGAGAGGGCAAGGAGATACGCAGTATTTT
NA	TRBV10-3	TRBD1	TRBJ1-5	CAIRGQGENQPQNF	TGTGCCATCAGGGGACAGGGTGAGAATCAGCCCCAGAATTTT
NA	TRBV2	TRBD1	TRBJ2-7	CASSRGPGYEQYF	TGTGCCAGCAGCAGGGGGCCGGGTTACGAGCAGTACTTC
NA	TRBV6-1	NA	TRBJ1-2	CASSLVAPNYGYPF	TGTGCCAGCAGTCTTGTCGCGCCCAACTATGGCTACCCCTTC